Listed here is a single T cell receptor beta chain. The antigen is undetermined. These data are taken from a study of cytomegalovirus exposure and HLA in healthy donors. Study findings and constraints: The listing of 150 to 200 TCR beta chains classed them as cytomegalovirus-associated. Another analysis was done later, and it associated 17,000 or so TCR beta sequences with HLA alleles at 0.05 false discovery rate. According to reports, the classifier identified cytomegalovirus status with high specificity and sensitivity.

Germline V lookup: CDR1 MNHEY, CDR2 SMNVEV (reference sequence). The CDR3 is 16 amino acids. Trimming at V came to 7 bases and at J to 4 bases, leaving 10 bases not matched to a gene. The PCR ran on 60 Vbeta and 13 Jbeta primers. Only in-frame clones appear in the TCRdb table, and some are missing; sequencing was by immunoSEQ multiplex PCR. The repertoire consists of 75,000 to 80,000 clones, with about 78% occurring once and the leading ten covering around 1.5%. Input material: PBMCs. This chain connects TRBV27 to TRBJ2-2, with TRBD2 matching over 9 bases. The receptor's source is a man aged 35 to 55 in good health and CMV-seronegative. CDR3 DNA: TGTGCCAGCACCCCGGGCCTAGCGGGGCCCACCGGGGAGCTGTTTTTT. It yields the protein CASTPGLAGPTGELFF.